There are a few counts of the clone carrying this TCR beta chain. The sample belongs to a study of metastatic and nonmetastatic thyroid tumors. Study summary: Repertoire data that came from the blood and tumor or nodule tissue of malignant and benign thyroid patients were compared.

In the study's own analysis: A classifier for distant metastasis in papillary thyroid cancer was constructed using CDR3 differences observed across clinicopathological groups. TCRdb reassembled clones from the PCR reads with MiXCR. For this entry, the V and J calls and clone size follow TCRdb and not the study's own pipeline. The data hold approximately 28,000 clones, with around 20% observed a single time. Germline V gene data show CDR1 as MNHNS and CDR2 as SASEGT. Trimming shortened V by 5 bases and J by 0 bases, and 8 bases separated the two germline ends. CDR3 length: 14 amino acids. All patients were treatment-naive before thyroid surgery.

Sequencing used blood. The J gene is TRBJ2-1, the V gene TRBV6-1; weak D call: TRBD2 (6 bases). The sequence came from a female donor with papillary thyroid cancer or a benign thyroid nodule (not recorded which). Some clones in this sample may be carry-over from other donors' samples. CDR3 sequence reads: CASSLRGSYNEQFF. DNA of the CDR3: TGTGCCAGCAGTCTGCGGGGCTCCTACAATGAGCAGTTCTTC.